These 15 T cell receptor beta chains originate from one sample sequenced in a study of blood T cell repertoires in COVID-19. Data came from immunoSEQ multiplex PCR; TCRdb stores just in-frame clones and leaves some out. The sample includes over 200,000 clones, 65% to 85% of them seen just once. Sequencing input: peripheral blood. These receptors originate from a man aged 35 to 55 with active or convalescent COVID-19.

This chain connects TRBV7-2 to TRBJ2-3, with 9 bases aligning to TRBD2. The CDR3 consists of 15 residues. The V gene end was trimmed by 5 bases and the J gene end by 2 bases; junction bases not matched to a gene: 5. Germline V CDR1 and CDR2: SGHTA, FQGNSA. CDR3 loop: CASSEPSGITDTQYF. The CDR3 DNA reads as TGTGCCAGCAGCGAACCTAGCGGGATCACAGATACGCAGTATTTT.

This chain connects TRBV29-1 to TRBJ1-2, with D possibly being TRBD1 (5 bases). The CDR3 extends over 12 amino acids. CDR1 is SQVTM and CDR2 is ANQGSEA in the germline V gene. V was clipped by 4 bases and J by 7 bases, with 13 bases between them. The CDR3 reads CSVVMGRGGYTF. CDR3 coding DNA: TGCAGCGTTGTTATGGGGCGCGGTGGCTACACCTTC.

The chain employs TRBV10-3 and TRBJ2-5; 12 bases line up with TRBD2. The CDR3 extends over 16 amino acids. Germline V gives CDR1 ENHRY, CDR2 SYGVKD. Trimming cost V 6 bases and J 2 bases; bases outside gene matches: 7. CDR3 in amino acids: CAIRDTSGGQQETQYF. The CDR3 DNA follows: TGTGCCATCAGGGACACTAGCGGGGGGCAACAAGAGACCCAGTACTTC.

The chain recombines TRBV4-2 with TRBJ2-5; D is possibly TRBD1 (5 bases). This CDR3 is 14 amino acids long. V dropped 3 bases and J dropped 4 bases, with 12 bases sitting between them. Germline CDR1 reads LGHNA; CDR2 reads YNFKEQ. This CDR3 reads CASSQDGARETQYF. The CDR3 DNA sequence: TGTGCCAGCAGCCAGGATGGGGCGAGAGAGACCCAGTACTTC.

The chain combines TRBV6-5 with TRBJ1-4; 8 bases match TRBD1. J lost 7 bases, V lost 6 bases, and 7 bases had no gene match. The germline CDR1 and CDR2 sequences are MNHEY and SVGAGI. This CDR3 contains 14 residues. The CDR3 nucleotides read TGTGCCAGCAGCCGAGGACAGGGAGGTGAAAAACTGTTTTTT. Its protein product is CASSRGQGGEKLFF.

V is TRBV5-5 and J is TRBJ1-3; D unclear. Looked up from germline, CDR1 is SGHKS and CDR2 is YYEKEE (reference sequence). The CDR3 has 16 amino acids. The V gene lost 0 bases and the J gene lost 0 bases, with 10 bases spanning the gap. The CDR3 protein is CASSLGLTNSGNTIYF. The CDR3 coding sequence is TGTGCCAGCAGCTTGGGACTGACCAACTCTGGAAACACCATATATTTT.

CDR3 loop: CAWSVNNSPLHF. The CDR3 DNA reads as TGTGCCTGGAGTGTCAATAATTCACCCCTCCACTTT. V is TRBV30 and J is TRBJ1-6; D not resolved. V was trimmed by 0 bases and J by 5 bases, leaving 2 bases between them. This CDR3 contains 12 residues. Germline-derived CDR1 and CDR2 are GTSNPN and SVGIG (reference sequence).

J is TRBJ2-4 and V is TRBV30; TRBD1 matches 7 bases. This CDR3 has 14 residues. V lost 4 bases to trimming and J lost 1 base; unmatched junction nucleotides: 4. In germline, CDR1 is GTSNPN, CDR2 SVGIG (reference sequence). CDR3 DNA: TGTGCCTGGACTCGGGACAGTGCCAAAAACATTCAGTACTTC. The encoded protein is CAWTRDSAKNIQYF. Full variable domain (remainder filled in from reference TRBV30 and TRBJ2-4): SQTIHQWPATLVQPVGSPLSLECTVEGTSNPNLYWYRQAAGRGLQLLFYSVGIGQISSEVPQNLSASRPQDRQFILSSKKLLLSDSGFYLCAWTRDSAKNIQYFGAGTRLSVL.

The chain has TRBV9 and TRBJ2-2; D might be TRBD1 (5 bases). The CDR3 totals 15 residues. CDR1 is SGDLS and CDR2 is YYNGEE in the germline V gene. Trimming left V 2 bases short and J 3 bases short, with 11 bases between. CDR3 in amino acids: CASSVDSWDTGELFF. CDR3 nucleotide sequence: TGTGCCAGCAGCGTTGACAGTTGGGACACCGGGGAGCTGTTTTTT. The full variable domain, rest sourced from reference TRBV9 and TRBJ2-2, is DSGVTQTPKHLITATGQRVTLRCSPRSGDLSVYWYQQSLDQGLQFLIQYYNGEERAKGNILERFSAQQFPDLHSELNLSSLELGDSALYFCASSVDSWDTGELFFGEGSRLTVL.

The CDR3 protein is CASSQELSTGSQPQHF. CDR3 DNA sequence: TGTGCCAGCAGCCAAGAGTTATCGACAGGGAGTCAGCCCCAGCATTTT. This chain links TRBV3-1 (or the pseudogene TRBV3-2) with TRBJ1-5, with 7 bases fitting TRBD1. The V gene's germline CDR1 is LGHDT and CDR2 YNNKEL (reference sequence). Losses at the gene ends were 0 bases for V and 6 bases for J; bases not matched to a gene: 8. CDR3 length: 16 amino acids.

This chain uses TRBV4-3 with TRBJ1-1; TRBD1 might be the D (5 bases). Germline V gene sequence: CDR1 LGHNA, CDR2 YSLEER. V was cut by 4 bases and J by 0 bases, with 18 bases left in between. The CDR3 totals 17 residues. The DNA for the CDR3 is TGCGCCAGCAGCCCCGGGGGTCAGGTCTTCATGAACACTGAAGCTTTCTTT. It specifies CASSPGGQVFMNTEAFF.

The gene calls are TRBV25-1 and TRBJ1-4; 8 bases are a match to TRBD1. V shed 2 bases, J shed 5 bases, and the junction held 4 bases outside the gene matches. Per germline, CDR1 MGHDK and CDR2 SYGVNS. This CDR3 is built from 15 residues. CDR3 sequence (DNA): TGTGCCAGCAGTGAAGACAGGGGCTTGAATGAAAAACTGTTTTTT. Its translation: CASSEDRGLNEKLFF.

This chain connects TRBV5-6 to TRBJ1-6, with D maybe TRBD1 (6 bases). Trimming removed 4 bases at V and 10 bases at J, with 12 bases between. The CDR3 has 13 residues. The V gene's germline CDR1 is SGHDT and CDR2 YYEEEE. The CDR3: CASSPTGKSPLHF. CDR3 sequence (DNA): TGTGCCAGCAGCCCAACAGGGAAATCACCCCTCCACTTT.

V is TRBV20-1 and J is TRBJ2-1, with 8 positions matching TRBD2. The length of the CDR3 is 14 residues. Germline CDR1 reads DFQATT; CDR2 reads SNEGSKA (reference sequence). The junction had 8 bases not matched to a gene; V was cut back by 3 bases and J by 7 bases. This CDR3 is CSASYGGAGNEQFF. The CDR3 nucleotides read TGCAGTGCTAGTTACGGGGGGGCCGGGAATGAGCAGTTCTTC.

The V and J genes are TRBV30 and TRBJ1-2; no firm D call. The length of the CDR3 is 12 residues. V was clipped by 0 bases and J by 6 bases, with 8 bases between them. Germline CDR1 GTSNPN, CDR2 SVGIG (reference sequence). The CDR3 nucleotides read TGTGCCTGGAGTGTAACTGCTAATGGCTACACCTTC. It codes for CAWSVTANGYTF.